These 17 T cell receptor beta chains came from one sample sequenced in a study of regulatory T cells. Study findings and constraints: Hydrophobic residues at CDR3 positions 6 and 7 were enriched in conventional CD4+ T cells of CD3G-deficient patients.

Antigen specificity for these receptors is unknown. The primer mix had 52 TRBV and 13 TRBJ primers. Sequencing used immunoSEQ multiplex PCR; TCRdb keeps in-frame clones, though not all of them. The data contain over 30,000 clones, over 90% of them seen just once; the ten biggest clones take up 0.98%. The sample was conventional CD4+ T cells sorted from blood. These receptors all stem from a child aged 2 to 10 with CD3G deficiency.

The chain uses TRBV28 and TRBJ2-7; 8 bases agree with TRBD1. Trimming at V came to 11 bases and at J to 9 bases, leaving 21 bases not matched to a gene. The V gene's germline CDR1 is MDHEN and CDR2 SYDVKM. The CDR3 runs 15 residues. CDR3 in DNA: TGTGCCTCACAGCGAGGGGGGCAGGGGGCGCTTGGGCAGTACTTC. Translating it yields CASQRGGQGALGQYF.

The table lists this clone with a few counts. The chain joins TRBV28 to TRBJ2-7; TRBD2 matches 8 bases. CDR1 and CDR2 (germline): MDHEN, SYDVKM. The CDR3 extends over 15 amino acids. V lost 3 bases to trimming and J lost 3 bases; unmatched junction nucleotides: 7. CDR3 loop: CASSLSSGQRYEQYF. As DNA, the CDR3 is TGTGCCAGCAGTTTGTCTAGCGGGCAGCGCTACGAGCAGTACTTC.

CDR3 amino acids: CASSQTRTAYNEQFF. The CDR3 DNA sequence: TGTGCCAGCTCACAGACTAGAACCGCCTACAATGAGCAGTTCTTC. The gene calls are TRBV18 and TRBJ2-1, with a possible D match to TRBD2 (6 bases). This CDR3 contains 15 residues. V was pared by 4 bases and J by 2 bases, with 12 bases between. Looked up from germline, CDR1 is KGHSH and CDR2 is LQKENI.

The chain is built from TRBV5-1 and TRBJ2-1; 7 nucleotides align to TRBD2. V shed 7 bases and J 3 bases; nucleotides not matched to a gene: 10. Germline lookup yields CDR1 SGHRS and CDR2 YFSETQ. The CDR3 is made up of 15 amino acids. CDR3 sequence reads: CASRLGLADYNEQFF. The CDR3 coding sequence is TGCGCCAGCCGCCTGGGGCTAGCGGACTACAATGAGCAGTTCTTC.

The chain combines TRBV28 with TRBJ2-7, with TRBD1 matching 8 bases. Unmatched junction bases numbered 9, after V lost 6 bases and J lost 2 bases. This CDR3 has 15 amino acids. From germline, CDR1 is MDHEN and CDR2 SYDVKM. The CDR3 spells CASSPLPGQAYEQYF. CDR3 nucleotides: TGTGCCAGCAGCCCCCTTCCGGGACAGGCCTACGAGCAGTACTTC.

The CDR3, as DNA: TGTGCCAGCAGTTTAGTTACCGCGGGGTTGGACGATGAGCAGTTCTTC. Translating it yields CASSLVTAGLDDEQFF. V is TRBV28 and J is TRBJ2-1; weak D call: TRBD2 (6 bases). This CDR3 comprises 16 residues. Germline CDR1 MDHEN, CDR2 SYDVKM. V was shortened by 2 bases and J by 8 bases, with 19 bases between the two germline ends.

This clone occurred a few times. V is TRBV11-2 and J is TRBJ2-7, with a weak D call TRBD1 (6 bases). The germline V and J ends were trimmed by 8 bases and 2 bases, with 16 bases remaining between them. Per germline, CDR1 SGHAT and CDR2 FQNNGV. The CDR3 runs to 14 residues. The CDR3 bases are TGTGCCAGCTCCTCGAGGGACAAGCCCTACGAGCAGTACTTC. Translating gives CASSSRDKPYEQYF.

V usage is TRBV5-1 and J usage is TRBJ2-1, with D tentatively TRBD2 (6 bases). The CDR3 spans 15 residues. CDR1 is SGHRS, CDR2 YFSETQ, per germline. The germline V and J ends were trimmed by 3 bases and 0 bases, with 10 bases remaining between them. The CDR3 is CASSWGTHSYNEQFF. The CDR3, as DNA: TGCGCCAGCAGCTGGGGGACTCACTCCTACAATGAGCAGTTCTTC.

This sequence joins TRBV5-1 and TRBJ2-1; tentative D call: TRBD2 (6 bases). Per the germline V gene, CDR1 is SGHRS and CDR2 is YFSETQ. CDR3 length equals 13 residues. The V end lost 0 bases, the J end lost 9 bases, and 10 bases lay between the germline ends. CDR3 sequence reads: CASSLVGGGEQFF. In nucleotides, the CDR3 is TGCGCCAGCAGCTTGGTGGGAGGCGGTGAGCAGTTCTTC.

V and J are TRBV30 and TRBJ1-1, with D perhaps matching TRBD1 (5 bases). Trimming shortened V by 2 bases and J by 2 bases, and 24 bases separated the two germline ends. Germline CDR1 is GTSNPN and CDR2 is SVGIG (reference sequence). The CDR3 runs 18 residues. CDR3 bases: TGTGCCTGGAGTAGCGGACACGAACCCAATGACACCAACACTGAAGCTTTCTTT. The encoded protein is CAWSSGHEPNDTNTEAFF.

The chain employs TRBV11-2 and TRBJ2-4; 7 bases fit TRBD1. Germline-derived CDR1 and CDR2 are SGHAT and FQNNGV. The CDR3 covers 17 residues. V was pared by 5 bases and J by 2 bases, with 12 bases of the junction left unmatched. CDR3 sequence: CASSADLDRATKNIQYF. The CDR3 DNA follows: TGTGCCAGCAGCGCAGATTTAGACAGGGCTACCAAAAACATTCAGTACTTC.

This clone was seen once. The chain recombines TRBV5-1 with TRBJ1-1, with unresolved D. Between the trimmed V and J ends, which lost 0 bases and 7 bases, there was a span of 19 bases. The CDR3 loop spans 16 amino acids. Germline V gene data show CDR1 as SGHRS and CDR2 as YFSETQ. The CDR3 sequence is CASSLAPFGIRGEAFF. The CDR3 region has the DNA TGCGCCAGCAGCTTGGCCCCGTTCGGCATTCGCGGTGAAGCTTTCTTT.

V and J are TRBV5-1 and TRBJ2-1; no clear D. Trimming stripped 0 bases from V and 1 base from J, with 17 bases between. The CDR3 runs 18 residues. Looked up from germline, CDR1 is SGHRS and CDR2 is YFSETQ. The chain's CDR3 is CASSLEGPRGWSYNEQFF. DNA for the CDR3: TGCGCCAGCAGCTTGGAGGGCCCTAGAGGTTGGTCCTACAATGAGCAGTTCTTC. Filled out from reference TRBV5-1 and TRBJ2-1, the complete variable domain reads KAGVTQTPRYLIKTRGQQVTLSCSPISGHRSVSWYQQTPGQGLQFLFEYFSETQRNKGNFPGRFSGRQFSNSRSEMNVSTLELGDSALYLCASSLEGPRGWSYNEQFFGPGTRLTVL.

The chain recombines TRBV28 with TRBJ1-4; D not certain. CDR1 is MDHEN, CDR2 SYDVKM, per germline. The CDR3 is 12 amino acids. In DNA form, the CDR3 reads TGTGCGGCTGGGCGGCTTAATGAAAAACTGTTTTTT. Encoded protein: CAAGRLNEKLFF.

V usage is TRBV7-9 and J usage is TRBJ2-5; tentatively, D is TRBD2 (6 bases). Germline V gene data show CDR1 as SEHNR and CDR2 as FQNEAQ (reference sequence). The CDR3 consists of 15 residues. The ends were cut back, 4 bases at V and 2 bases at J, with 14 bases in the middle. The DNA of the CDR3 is TGTGCCAGCAGCTCCGCGACGGGGGTACAAGAGACCCAGTACTTC. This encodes CASSSATGVQETQYF.

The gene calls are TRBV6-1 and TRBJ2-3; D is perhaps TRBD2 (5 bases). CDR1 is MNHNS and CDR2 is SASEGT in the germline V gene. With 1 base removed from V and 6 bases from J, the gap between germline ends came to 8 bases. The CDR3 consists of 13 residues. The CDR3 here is CASSEGGSDTQYF. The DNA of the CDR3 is TGTGCCAGCAGTGAAGGAGGGTCTGATACGCAGTATTTT.

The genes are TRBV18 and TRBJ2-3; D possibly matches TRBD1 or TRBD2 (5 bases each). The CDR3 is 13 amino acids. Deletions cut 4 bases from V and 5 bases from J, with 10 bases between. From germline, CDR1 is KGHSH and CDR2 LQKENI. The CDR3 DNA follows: TGTGCCAGCTCACAAGGGACCAAAGATACGCAGTATTTT. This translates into CASSQGTKDTQYF.